This passage covers 2 T cell receptor beta chains from one sample sequenced in a study of human T cells and chemical hapten exposure. Whole blood, unfractionated, served as the material for total RNA extraction. One entry per CDR3 protein results from TCRdb running MiXCR on the 5' RACE reads. The sample has some 150,000 distinct CDR3 sequences, roughly 4% seen once. The receptor set was obtained from a female donor in good health.

This clonotype was observed at least ten times. This chain links TRBV12-5 with TRBJ1-2, with 9 positions matching TRBD1. V was clipped by 0 bases and J by 4 bases; unmatched bases: 6. CDR1 LGHNT and CDR2 FRNRAP come from the germline V gene. The CDR3 loop spans 16 amino acids. The CDR3 here is CASGLVRDRVLYGYTF. The CDR3, as DNA: TGTGCTAGTGGTTTGGTTCGGGACAGGGTCCTCTATGGCTACACCTTC.

This clonotype was recorded at least ten times. The rearrangement links TRBV7-9 to TRBJ2-3, with 7 bases identical to TRBD2. With 5 bases clipped from V and 0 bases from J, the junction kept 8 bases outside the gene matches. The CDR3 length is 16 residues. Per germline, CDR1 SEHNR and CDR2 FQNEAQ (reference sequence). The CDR3 sequence is CASSIQRGFSTDTQYF. CDR3 coding DNA: TGTGCCAGCAGCATCCAGCGGGGCTTTAGCACAGATACGCAGTATTTT.